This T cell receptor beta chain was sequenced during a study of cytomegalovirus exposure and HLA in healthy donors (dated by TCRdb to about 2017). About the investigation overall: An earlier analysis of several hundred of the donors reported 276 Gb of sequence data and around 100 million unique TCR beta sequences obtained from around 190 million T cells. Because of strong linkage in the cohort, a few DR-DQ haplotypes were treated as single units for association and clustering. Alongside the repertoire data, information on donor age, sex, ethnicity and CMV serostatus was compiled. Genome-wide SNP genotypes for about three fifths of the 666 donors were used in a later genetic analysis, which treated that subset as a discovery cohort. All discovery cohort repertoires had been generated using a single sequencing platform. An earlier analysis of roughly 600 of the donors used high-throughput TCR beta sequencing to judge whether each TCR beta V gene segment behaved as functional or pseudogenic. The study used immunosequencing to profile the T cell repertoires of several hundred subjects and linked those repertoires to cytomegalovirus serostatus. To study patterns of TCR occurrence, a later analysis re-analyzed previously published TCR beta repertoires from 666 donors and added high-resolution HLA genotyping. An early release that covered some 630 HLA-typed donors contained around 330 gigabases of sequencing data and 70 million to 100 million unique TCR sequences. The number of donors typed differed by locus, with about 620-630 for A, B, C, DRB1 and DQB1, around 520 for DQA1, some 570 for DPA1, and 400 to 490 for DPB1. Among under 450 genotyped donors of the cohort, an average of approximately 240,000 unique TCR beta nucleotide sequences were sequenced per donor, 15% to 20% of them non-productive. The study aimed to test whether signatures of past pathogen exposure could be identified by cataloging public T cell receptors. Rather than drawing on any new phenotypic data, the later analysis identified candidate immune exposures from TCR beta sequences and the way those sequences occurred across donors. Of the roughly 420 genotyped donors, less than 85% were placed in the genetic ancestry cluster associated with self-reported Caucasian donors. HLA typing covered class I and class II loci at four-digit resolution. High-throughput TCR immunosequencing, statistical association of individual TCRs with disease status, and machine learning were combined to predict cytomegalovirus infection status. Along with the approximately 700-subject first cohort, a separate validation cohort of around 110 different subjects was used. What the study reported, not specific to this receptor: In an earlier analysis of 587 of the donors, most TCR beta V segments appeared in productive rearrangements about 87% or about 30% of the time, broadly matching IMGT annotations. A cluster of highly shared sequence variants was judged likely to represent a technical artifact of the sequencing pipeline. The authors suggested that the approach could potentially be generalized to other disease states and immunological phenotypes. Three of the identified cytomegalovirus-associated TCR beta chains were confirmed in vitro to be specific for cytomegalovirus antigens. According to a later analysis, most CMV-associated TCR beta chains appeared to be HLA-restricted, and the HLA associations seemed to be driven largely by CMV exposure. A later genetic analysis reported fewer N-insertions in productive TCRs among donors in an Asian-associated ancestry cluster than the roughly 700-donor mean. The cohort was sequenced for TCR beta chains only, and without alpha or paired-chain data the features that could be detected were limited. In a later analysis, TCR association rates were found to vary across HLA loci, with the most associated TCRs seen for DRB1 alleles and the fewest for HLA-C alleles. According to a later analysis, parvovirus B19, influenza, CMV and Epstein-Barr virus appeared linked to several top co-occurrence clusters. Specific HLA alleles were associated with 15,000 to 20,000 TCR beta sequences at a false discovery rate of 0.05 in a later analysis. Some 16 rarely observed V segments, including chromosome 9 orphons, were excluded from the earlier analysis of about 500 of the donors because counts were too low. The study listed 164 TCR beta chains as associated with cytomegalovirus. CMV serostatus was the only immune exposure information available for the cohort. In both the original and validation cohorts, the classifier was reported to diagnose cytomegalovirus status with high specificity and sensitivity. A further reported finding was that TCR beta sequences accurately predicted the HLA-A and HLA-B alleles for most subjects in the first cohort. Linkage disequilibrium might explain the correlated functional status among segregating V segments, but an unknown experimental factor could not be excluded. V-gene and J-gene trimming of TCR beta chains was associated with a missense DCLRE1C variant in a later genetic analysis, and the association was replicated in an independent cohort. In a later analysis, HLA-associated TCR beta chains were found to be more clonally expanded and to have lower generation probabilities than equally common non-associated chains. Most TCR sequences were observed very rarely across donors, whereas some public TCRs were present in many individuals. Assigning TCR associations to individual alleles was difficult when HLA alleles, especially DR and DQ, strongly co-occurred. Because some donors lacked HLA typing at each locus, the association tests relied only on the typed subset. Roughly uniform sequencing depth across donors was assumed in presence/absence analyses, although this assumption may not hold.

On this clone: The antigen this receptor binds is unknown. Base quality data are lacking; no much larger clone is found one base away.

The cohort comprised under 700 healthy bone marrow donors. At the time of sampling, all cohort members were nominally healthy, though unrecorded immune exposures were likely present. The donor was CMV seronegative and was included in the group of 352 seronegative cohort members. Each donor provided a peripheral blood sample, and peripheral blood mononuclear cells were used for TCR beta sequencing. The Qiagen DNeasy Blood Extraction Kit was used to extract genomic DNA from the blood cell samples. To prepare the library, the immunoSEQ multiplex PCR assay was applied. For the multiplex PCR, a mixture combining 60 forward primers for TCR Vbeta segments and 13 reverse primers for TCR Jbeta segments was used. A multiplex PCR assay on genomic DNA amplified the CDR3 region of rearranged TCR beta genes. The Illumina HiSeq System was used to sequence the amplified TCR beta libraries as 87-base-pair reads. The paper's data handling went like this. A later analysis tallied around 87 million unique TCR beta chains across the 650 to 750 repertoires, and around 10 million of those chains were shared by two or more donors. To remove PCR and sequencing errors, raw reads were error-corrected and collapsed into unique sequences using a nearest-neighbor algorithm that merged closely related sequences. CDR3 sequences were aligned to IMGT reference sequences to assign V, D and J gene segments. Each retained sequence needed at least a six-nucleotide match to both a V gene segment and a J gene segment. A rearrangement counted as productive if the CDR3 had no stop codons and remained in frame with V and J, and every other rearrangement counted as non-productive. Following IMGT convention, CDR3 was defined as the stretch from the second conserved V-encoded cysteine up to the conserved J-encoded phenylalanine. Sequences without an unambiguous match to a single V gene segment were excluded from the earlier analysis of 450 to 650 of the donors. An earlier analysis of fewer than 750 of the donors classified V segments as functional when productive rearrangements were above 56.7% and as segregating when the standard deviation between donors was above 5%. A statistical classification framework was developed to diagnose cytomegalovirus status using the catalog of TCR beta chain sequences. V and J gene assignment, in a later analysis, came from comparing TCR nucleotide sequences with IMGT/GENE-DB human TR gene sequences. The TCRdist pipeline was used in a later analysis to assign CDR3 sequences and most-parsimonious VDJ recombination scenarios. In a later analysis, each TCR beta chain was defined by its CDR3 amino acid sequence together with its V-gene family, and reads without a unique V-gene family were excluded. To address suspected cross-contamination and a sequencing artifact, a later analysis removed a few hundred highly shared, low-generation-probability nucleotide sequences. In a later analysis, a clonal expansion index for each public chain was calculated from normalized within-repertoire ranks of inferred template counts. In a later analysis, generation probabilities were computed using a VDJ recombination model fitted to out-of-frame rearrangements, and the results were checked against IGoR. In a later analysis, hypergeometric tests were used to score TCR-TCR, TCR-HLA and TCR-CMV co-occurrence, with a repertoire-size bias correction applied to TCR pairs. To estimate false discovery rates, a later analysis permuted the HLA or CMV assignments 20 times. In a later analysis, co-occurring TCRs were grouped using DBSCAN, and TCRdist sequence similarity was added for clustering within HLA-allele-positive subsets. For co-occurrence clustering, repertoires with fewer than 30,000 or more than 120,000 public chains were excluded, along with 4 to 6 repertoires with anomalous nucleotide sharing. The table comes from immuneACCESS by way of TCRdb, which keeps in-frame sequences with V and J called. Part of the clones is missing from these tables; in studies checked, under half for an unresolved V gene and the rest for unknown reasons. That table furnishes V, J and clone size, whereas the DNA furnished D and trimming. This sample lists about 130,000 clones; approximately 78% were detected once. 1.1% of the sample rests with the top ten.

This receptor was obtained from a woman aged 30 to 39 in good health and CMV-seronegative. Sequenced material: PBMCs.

The CDR3 is CASSVMGQGSAGNTIYF. The bases read TGTGCCAGCAGCGTTATGGGACAGGGTTCAGCTGGAAACACCATATATTTT. The sequence is built from TRBV9 and TRBJ1-3; 9 bases in the junction line up with TRBD1. The CDR3 sequence holds 17 residues, the cysteine and phenylalanine included. The CDR3 DNA has 51 bases and is translated from base 1. Ends trimmed: V by 2 bases, J by 2 bases; bases unmatched to a gene: 8. Sequences SGDLS (CDR1) and YYNGEE (CDR2) are obtained from the germline V gene.